These T cell receptor beta chains were read from a single sample in a study of vaccination effects on CD4 cells after COVID-19. These receptors' targets are unknown. Clones were sequenced by immunoSEQ multiplex PCR, and TCRdb holds only the in-frame ones, with some missing. The profile shows roughly 70,000 clones, around four fifths of them singletons. This sample comprised CD4+ T cells from PBMCs cultured with HCoV-OC43 spike peptides, obtained after COVID-19 vaccination. The receptors come from a human donor who received a COVID-19 vaccine. Both conserved end residues are part of each CDR3. Fields, in order: V gene, J gene, clone size, D gene, CDR3 DNA, CDR3 protein. The D gene is left open where the match is weak. The size field is filled for only some rows; it gives once, few, many or a size class.

V gene: TRBV2
J gene: TRBJ2-5
clone size: -
D gene: -
CDR3 DNA: TGTGCCAGCAGTGAACAGGGGTTCGATACCGAGACCCAGTACTTC
CDR3 protein: CASSEQGFDTETQYF

V gene: TRBV4-1
J gene: TRBJ2-5
clone size: -
D gene: TRBD1
CDR3 DNA: TGCGCCAGCAGCCACACTGAAGACAGGGAAGAGACCCAGTACTTC
CDR3 protein: CASSHTEDREETQYF

V gene: TRBV12-3/TRBV12-4
J gene: TRBJ1-2
clone size: -
D gene: TRBD1
CDR3 DNA: TGTGCCAGCACCCCGGACAGGAACTATGGCTACACCTTC
CDR3 protein: CASTPDRNYGYTF

V gene: TRBV2
J gene: TRBJ2-1
clone size: -
D gene: TRBD2
CDR3 DNA: TGTGCCAGCAGTGTTAGCGGGGGGACCTACAATGAGCAGTTCTTC
CDR3 protein: CASSVSGGTYNEQFF

V gene: TRBV25-1
J gene: TRBJ1-2
clone size: -
D gene: -
CDR3 DNA: TGTGCCAGCAGTCACCGCGGACAGCTCTATGGCTACACCTTC
CDR3 protein: CASSHRGQLYGYTF

V gene: TRBV5-1
J gene: TRBJ2-1
clone size: -
D gene: -
CDR3 DNA: TGCGCCAGCATGACTGCTTCGGGGTCCTACAATGAGCAGTTCTTC
CDR3 protein: CASMTASGSYNEQFF

V gene: TRBV27
J gene: TRBJ2-2
clone size: -
D gene: TRBD2
CDR3 DNA: TGTGCCAGCATGCTGAGGTGGGAGCGGGGGAACACCGGGGAGCTGTTTTTT
CDR3 protein: CASMLRWERGNTGELFF

V gene: TRBV6-5
J gene: TRBJ1-2
clone size: once
D gene: TRBD1
CDR3 DNA: TGTGCCAGCAGTTATGTCCAGGGGGTAGGCTATGGCTACACCTTC
CDR3 protein: CASSYVQGVGYGYTF

V gene: TRBV5-8
J gene: TRBJ2-2
clone size: -
D gene: -
CDR3 DNA: TGTGCCAGCAGCGCCAAGGGACAGAACACCGGGGAGCTGTTTTTT
CDR3 protein: CASSAKGQNTGELFF

V gene: TRBV3-1/TRBV3-2
J gene: TRBJ2-3
clone size: once
D gene: -
CDR3 DNA: TGTGCCAGCAGCCAATATCAGGGGGGGCCTGGAACGCAGTATTTT
CDR3 protein: CASSQYQGGPGTQYF

V gene: TRBV15
J gene: TRBJ2-3
clone size: -
D gene: TRBD2
CDR3 DNA: TGTGCCACCCAGCGGGGGAGCACAGATACGCAGTATTTT
CDR3 protein: CATQRGSTDTQYF

V gene: TRBV3-1/TRBV3-2
J gene: TRBJ2-2
clone size: -
D gene: -
CDR3 DNA: TGTGCCAGCAGCCGACAGGTGAACACCGGGGAGCTGTTTTTT
CDR3 protein: CASSRQVNTGELFF

V gene: TRBV6-2/TRBV6-3
J gene: TRBJ2-3
clone size: -
D gene: TRBD2
CDR3 DNA: TGTGCCAGCAGTACTCAGCGGGGGCCTTTAAGCACAGATACGCAGTATTTT
CDR3 protein: CASSTQRGPLSTDTQYF